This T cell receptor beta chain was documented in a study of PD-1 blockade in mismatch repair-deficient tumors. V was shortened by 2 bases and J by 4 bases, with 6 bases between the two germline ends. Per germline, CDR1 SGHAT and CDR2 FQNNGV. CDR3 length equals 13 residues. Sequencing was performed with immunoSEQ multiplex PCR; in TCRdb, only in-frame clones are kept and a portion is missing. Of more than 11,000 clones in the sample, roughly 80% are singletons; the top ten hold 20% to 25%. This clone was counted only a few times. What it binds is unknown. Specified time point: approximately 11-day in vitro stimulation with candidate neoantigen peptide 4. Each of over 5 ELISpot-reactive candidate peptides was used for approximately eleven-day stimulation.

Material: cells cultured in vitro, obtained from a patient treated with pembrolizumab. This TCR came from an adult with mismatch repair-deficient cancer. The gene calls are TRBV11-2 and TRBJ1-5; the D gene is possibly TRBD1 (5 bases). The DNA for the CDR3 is TGTGCCAGCAGCTTACGGGGGAATCAGCCCCAGCATTTT. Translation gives CASSLRGNQPQHF.